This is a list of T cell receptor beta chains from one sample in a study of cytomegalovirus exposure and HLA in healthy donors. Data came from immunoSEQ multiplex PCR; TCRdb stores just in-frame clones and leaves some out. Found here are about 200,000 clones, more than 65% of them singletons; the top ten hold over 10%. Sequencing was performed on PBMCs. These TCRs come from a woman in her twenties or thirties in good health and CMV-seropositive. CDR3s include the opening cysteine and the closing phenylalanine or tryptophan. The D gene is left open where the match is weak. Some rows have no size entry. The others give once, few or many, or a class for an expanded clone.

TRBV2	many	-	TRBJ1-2	TGTGCCAGCAGTGAAATAGGAGGGGTCTATGGCTACACCTTC	CASSEIGGVYGYTF
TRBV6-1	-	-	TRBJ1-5	TGTGCCAGCAGTGTACAGGGTTTTGGCAATCAGCCCCAGCATTTT	CASSVQGFGNQPQHF
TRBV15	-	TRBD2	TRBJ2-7	TGTGCCACTTCGAGCGGGGGCCACGAGCAGTACTTC	CATSSGGHEQYF
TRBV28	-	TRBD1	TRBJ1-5	TGTGCCAGCAGTCCGCCGCCAGGGGGGAATCAGCCCCAGCATTTT	CASSPPPGGNQPQHF
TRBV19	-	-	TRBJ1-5	TGTGCCAGTAGTATCAGTAAAGGGGAGGAGCAGCCCCAGCATTTT	CASSISKGEEQPQHF
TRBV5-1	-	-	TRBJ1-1	TGCGCCAGCAGCTTGGGAGGCAGTGGGAACACTGAAGCTTTCTTT	CASSLGGSGNTEAFF
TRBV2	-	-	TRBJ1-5	TGTGCCAGCAGCCCTGGACAAAGCGTTCAGCCCCAGCATTTT	CASSPGQSVQPQHF
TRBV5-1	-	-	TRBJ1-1	TGCGCCAGCAGCTCGGGACACCTGAACACTGAAGCTTTCTTT	CASSSGHLNTEAFF
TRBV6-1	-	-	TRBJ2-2	TGTGCCAGCTCCCCGGGGGTTGTCGCGGAGCTGTTTTTT	CASSPGVVAELFF
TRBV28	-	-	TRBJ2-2	TGTGCCAGCAGTTTACTCGGGGAGCTGTTTTTT	CASSLLGELFF
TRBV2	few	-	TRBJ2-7	TGTGCCAGCAGTGACGCTAATGGACTGAACTCCTACGAGCAGTACTTC	CASSDANGLNSYEQYF
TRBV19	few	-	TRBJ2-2	TGTGCCAGTAGTAAGCTGAACACCGGGGAGCTGTTTTTT	CASSKLNTGELFF
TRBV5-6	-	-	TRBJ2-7	TGTGCCAGCAGCCCGTGGACAAGACCCTACGAGCAGTACTTC	CASSPWTRPYEQYF
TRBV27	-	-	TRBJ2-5	TGTGCCAGCAAACGCATCGGGGAATTAAGAGAGACCCAGTACTTC	CASKRIGELRETQYF
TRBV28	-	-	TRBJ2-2	TGTGCCAGCACCCTAGGGGTATCCGGGGAGCTGTTTTTT	CASTLGVSGELFF
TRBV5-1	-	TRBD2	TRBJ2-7	TGCGCCAGCAGCCCGGGTGGGGCGGGAGGAGTTAACGAGCAGTACTTC	CASSPGGAGGVNEQYF
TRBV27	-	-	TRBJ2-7	TGTGCCAGCAGTTACGGGGAGGCGCCCTACGAGCAGTACTTC	CASSYGEAPYEQYF
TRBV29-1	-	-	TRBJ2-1	TGCAGCGTTGAGGTACAGATCAATGAGCAGTTCTTC	CSVEVQINEQFF
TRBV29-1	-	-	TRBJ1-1	TGCAGCGTTGAAGTCTCGAGGAGTGGGTCGGCTTTCTTT	CSVEVSRSGSAFF
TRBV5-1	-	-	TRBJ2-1	TGCGCCAGCAGCTTGACGAGGGCAGAAGGGCAGGGGGAGCAGTTCTTC	CASSLTRAEGQGEQFF
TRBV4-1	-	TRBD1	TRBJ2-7	TGCGCCAGCAGCCAAGAATATATCGGGACAGGGTACTACGAGCAGTACTTC	CASSQEYIGTGYYEQYF
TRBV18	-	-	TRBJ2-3	TGTGCCAGCAGTATCGACTTTGCAGATACGCAGTATTTT	CASSIDFADTQYF
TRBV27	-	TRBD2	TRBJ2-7	TGTGCCAGCAGTTTCCAGAAAACCGGGACTAGCGGCTCCTACGAGCAGTACTTC	CASSFQKTGTSGSYEQYF
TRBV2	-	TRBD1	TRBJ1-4	TGTGCCAGCAGTGAGACAGGGGTCCAAGCAACTAATGAAAAACTGTTTTTT	CASSETGVQATNEKLFF
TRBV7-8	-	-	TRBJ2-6	TGTGCCAGCAGCTTCCCCTCGGGACATATAACCTCTGGGGCCAACGTCCTGACTTTC	CASSFPSGHITSGANVLTF
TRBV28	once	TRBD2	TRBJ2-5	TGTGCCAGCAGCGCTGCGGGGGGTAGAGAGACCCAGTACTTC	CASSAAGGRETQYF
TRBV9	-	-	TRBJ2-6	TGTGCCAGCAGCGGCCCCCAGGCTGGGGCCAACGTCCTGACTTTC	CASSGPQAGANVLTF
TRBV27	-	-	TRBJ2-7	TGTGCCAGCAGTTTAATGGCCTACGGACAGTCCTACGAGCAGTACTTC	CASSLMAYGQSYEQYF
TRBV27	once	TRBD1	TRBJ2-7	TGTGCCAGCAGTCACCGGGACAGCCCATACGAGCAGTACTTC	CASSHRDSPYEQYF
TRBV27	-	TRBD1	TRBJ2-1	TGTGCCAGCAGCCGGACAGGGGCCTACAATGAGCAGTTCTTC	CASSRTGAYNEQFF
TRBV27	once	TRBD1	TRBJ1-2	TGTGCCAGCAGCCAGTACAGGGGGTATGACTATGGCTACACCTTC	CASSQYRGYDYGYTF
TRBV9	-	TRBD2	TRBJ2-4	TGTGCCAGCAGCACTCAACTAGCGGGACTAGCCAAAAACATTCAGTACTTC	CASSTQLAGLAKNIQYF
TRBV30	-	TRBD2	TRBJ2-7	TGTGCCTGGAGACTAGCGGGAGGTGGGCAGTACTTC	CAWRLAGGGQYF
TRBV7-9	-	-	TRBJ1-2	TGTGCCAGCAGCTTCCAGGGCAATGGCTACACCTTC	CASSFQGNGYTF
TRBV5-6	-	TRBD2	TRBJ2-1	TGTGCCAGCAGCTTGGATGTGGCACTAGCGGGAGATGGAGAGCAGTTCTTC	CASSLDVALAGDGEQFF
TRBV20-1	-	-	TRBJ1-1	TGCAGTGCTACTAAACCCTATGAAGCTTTCTTT	CSATKPYEAFF
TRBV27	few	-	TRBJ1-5	TGTGCCAGCAGTCCTATCCGGACAGCTTCGAATCAGCCCCAGCATTTT	CASSPIRTASNQPQHF
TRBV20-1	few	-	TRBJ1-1	TGCAGTGCTAGAGCAGGGTCTGAAGCTTTCTTT	CSARAGSEAFF
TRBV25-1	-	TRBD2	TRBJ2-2	TGTGCCAGCAGTGATTTAGCGGGACGCACCGGGGAGCTGTTTTTT	CASSDLAGRTGELFF
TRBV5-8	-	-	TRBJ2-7	TGTGCCAGCAGCTCCGGTTACCGGGGGAGTCGCGAGCAGTACTTC	CASSSGYRGSREQYF
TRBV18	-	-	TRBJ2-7	TGTGCCAGCTCGCCTTACGCGGATCCCTACGAGCAGTACTTC	CASSPYADPYEQYF
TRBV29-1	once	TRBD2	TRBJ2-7	TGCAGGGAGCCGGGGGGGGGCTTCCACGAGCAGTACTTC	CREPGGGFHEQYF
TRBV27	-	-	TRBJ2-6	TGTGCCAGCAGTTTAGGGGCGGCCAACGTCCTGACTTTC	CASSLGAANVLTF
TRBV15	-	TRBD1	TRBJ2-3	TGTGCCACCAGCAGGGGACAGGGTGGAACAGATACGCAGTATTTT	CATSRGQGGTDTQYF
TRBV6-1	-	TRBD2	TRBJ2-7	TGTGCCAGCGACCGCGGGGGTCACTCCTACGAGCAGTACTTC	CASDRGGHSYEQYF
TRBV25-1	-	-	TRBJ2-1	TGTGCCAGCAGTGACCCCATTCTCCCTAGCTCGGTCAATGAGCAGTTCTTC	CASSDPILPSSVNEQFF
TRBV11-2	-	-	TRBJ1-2	TGTGCCAGCAGCTTCCATCCAGGGACTAACTATGGCTACACCTTC	CASSFHPGTNYGYTF
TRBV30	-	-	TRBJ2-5	TGTGCCTGGAAACCCGGGAAAGAGACCCAGTACTTC	CAWKPGKETQYF
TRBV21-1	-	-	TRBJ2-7	TGTGCCAGCAGCAAAGAACGGCGGTTCCACGAGCAGTACTTC	CASSKERRFHEQYF
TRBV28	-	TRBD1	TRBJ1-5	TGTGCCAGCAGTTCCCCGGACAGGCCGAATCAGCCCCAGCATTTT	CASSSPDRPNQPQHF
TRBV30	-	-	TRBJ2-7	TGTGCCTGGAGGAGGAGCTACGAGCAGTACTTC	CAWRRSYEQYF
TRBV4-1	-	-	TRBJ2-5	TGCGCCAGCAGCCAAGGAGGATTCCGGCAGGGGGAGACCCAGTACTTC	CASSQGGFRQGETQYF
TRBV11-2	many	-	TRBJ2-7	TGTGCCAGCAGCTTTACCCCCGGGAGCTCCTACGAGCAGTACTTC	CASSFTPGSSYEQYF
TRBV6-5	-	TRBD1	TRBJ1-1	TGTGCCAGCAGCCTGGCAGGGGGGAACACTGAAGCTTTCTTT	CASSLAGGNTEAFF